The rows below give T cell receptor beta chains drawn from one sample of a study of shared clonotypes between healthy human individuals. Assay used: immunoSEQ multiplex PCR; TCRdb lists only in-frame clones, some missing. The table records about 1.1 million clones, more than 75% of them present only once. Sequencing input: memory CD4+ T cells from PBMCs. The source of these receptors is a man between 18 and 29 years old in good health. Some clones in this sample may be carry-over from other donors' samples. Each CDR3 is given with its conserved first and last residue. The D gene is left open where the match is weak. Size values are once, few and many counts, or a class for expanded clones, and some rows have none.

size	D	V	J	CDR3	DNA
many	.	TRBV6-1	TRBJ1-5	CASSERTGFSNQPQHF	TGTGCCAGCAGTGAAAGAACAGGATTTAGCAATCAGCCCCAGCATTTT
.	.	TRBV12-5	TRBJ2-7	CASAPQSGEQYF	TGTGCTAGTGCACCACAGTCGGGCGAGCAGTACTTC
.	.	TRBV7-9	TRBJ1-1	CASSRDTLDTEAFF	TGTGCCAGCAGCCGAGATACTTTGGACACTGAAGCTTTCTTT
.	TRBD1	TRBV28	TRBJ1-2	CASSLPGQGANYGYTF	TGTGCCAGCAGTCTTCCGGGACAGGGGGCTAACTATGGCTACACCTTC
.	.	TRBV27	TRBJ2-1	CASSFRYTTGYNEQFF	TGTGCCAGCAGTTTTAGGTATACTACAGGGTACAATGAGCAGTTCTTC
.	.	TRBV5-1	TRBJ2-1	CASSLVGTSYNEQFF	TGCGCCAGCAGCTTGGTGGGTACTTCCTACAATGAGCAGTTCTTC
few	TRBD1	TRBV19	TRBJ1-5	CASSIPQGASGNQPQHF	TGTGCCAGTAGTATACCACAGGGGGCAAGTGGCAATCAGCCCCAGCATTTT
.	.	TRBV5-4	TRBJ2-2	CASSTTNRDTGELFF	TGTGCCAGCAGCACAACAAACAGGGACACCGGGGAGCTGTTTTTT
.	.	TRBV18	TRBJ2-6	CASAGGDFSGANVLTF	TGTGCCAGCGCAGGGGGGGACTTCTCTGGGGCCAACGTCCTGACTTTC
.	.	TRBV30	TRBJ2-2	CAWKQGGAGELFF	TGTGCCTGGAAGCAGGGAGGCGCCGGGGAGCTGTTTTTT
.	TRBD1	TRBV2	TRBJ1-5	CASSGTGGNQPQHF	TGTGCCAGCAGCGGGACAGGGGGTAACCAGCCCCAGCATTTT
.	.	TRBV2	TRBJ1-2	CASSERRSGYTF	TGTGCCAGCAGTGAAAGGAGAAGTGGCTACACCTTC
.	.	TRBV6-6	TRBJ1-2	CASSYGGRFGGYTF	TGTGCCAGCAGTTACGGGGGGCGCTTTGGCGGCTACACCTTC
many	.	TRBV5-3	TRBJ2-7	CARSRPSYEQYF	TGTGCCAGAAGCCGACCATCCTACGAGCAGTACTTC
.	TRBD2	TRBV7-2	TRBJ2-1	CASSFLYLAGVGGEQFF	TGTGCCAGCAGCTTCCTTTATCTAGCGGGAGTAGGGGGTGAGCAGTTCTTC
.	.	TRBV28	TRBJ2-6	CASSTDGSSGANVLTF	TGTGCCAGTTCTACGGACGGGAGCTCTGGGGCCAACGTCCTGACTTTC
.	.	TRBV5-1	TRBJ1-3	CASSVSYSGNTIYF	TGCGCCAGCAGCGTCAGCTATTCTGGAAACACCATATATTTT
.	.	TRBV28	TRBJ1-2	CASSPPKVADLRNGYTF	TGTGCCAGCAGCCCCCCCAAGGTGGCGGACTTAAGGAATGGCTACACCTTC
.	.	TRBV27	TRBJ2-7	CASSRTGFFPYEQYF	TGTGCCAGCAGTCGAACAGGCTTTTTCCCCTACGAGCAGTACTTC
.	TRBD1	TRBV2	TRBJ1-5	CASSTGNQPQHF	TGTGCCAGCTCGACAGGGAATCAGCCCCAGCATTTT
.	.	TRBV6-5	TRBJ2-7	CASSYRGPPYEQYF	TGTGCCAGCAGTTACCGTGGGCCCCCCTACGAGCAGTACTTC
few	TRBD2	TRBV29-1	TRBJ2-3	CSVEGAGGRAPPDTQYF	TGCAGCGTTGAAGGAGCTGGCGGGAGGGCCCCGCCAGATACGCAGTATTTT
.	.	TRBV5-4	TRBJ2-6	CASSFTGRGANVLTF	TGTGCCAGCAGCTTCACAGGGAGAGGGGCCAACGTCCTGACTTTC
few	TRBD1	TRBV5-1	TRBJ2-7	CASSTQGTSYEQYF	TGCGCCAGCAGCACACAGGGGACCTCCTACGAGCAGTACTTC
.	.	TRBV27	TRBJ2-7	CASSFRVTGDPVSYEQYF	TGTGCCAGCAGTTTTCGGGTCACCGGGGACCCGGTTTCCTACGAGCAGTACTTC
.	.	TRBV4-2	TRBJ2-6	CASSQGQAGANVLTF	TGTGCCAGCAGCCAAGGGCAGGCTGGGGCCAACGTCCTGACTTTC
.	TRBD2	TRBV6-5	TRBJ2-7	CASRGLAGSQQYF	TGTGCCAGCAGAGGACTAGCGGGAAGTCAGCAGTACTTC
once	TRBD2	TRBV5-1	TRBJ2-3	CASSLGAGDDSQYF	TGCGCCAGCAGCTTGGGAGCGGGAGATGACTCGCAGTATTTT
.	.	TRBV7-9	TRBJ2-5	CASSSRGEETQYF	TGTGCCAGCAGCTCCCGGGGCGAGGAGACCCAGTACTTC
.	.	TRBV6-4	TRBJ2-3	CASSAQAGRVEGTQYF	TGTGCCAGCAGCGCCCAAGCTGGCAGGGTTGAGGGTACGCAGTATTTT
.	.	TRBV27	TRBJ1-5	CASSWLSLAVSGQPQHF	TGTGCCAGCAGTTGGTTATCACTGGCCGTATCAGGACAGCCCCAGCATTTT
.	.	TRBV15	TRBJ2-4	CATSRAVEGIQYF	TGTGCCACCAGCAGAGCTGTGGAGGGGATTCAGTACTTC
.	.	TRBV4-1	TRBJ2-5	CASSQASLIQETQYF	TGCGCCAGCAGCCAAGCTAGCTTGATACAAGAGACCCAGTACTTC
.	TRBD1	TRBV2	TRBJ1-1	CATQGQPNTEAFF	TGTGCCACCCAGGGACAGCCAAACACTGAAGCTTTCTTT
.	.	TRBV11-2	TRBJ2-2	CASILHSGLAGELFF	TGTGCCAGCATCCTCCACTCCGGGTTGGCCGGGGAGCTGTTTTTT
many	TRBD1	TRBV27	TRBJ2-5	CASSPSLGTGGRETQYF	TGTGCCAGCAGTCCTAGCCTGGGGACAGGGGGCAGAGAGACCCAGTACTTC
once	.	TRBV30	TRBJ1-2	CARAFLGGYTF	TGTGCCCGGGCCTTTTTGGGGGGCTACACCTTC
.	TRBD1	TRBV10-2	TRBJ1-1	CASSGLDRVTEAFF	TGCGCCAGCAGTGGATTAGACAGGGTCACTGAAGCTTTCTTT
many	.	TRBV2	TRBJ2-7	CASGIMGTGEQYF	TGTGCCAGCGGGATAATGGGTACGGGCGAGCAGTACTTC
.	TRBD2	TRBV5-4	TRBJ2-7	CASRKSGRAFGEQYF	TGTGCCAGCAGGAAGAGCGGGAGGGCCTTCGGCGAGCAGTACTTC
.	.	TRBV9	TRBJ2-7	CASSERHGVSEQYF	TGTGCCAGCAGCGAACGACACGGAGTTAGCGAGCAGTACTTC
.	.	TRBV4-1	TRBJ2-3	CASSTGGAADTQYF	TGCGCCAGCAGTACCGGCGGGGCGGCAGATACGCAGTATTTT
.	.	TRBV19	TRBJ1-5	CASSMGNQPQHF	TGTGCCAGTAGTATGGGGAATCAGCCCCAGCATTTT
.	.	TRBV7-7	TRBJ2-1	CASSPLQSYNEQFF	TGTGCCAGCAGCCCGCTCCAATCTTACAATGAGCAGTTCTTC
once	TRBD2	TRBV7-3	TRBJ2-3	CASSSGLAGFLGTQYF	TGTGCCAGCAGCTCGGGACTAGCGGGATTCTTGGGTACGCAGTATTTT
.	TRBD2	TRBV2	TRBJ2-7	CASCPGQGRASGRQGEQYF	TGTGCCAGCTGTCCCGGACAGGGAAGGGCTAGCGGGAGGCAGGGGGAGCAGTACTTC
.	.	TRBV2	TRBJ1-1	CASRLAMNTEAFF	TGTGCCAGCAGACTGGCGATGAACACTGAAGCTTTCTTT
.	.	TRBV4-2	TRBJ2-1	CASSQESGLGSYNEQFF	TGTGCCAGCAGCCAAGAATCGGGCTTGGGCTCCTACAATGAGCAGTTCTTC
.	.	TRBV7-2	TRBJ2-3	CASKRSAAGDTQYF	TGTGCCAGTAAGAGGTCGGCCGCGGGAGATACGCAGTATTTT
.	.	TRBV7-9	TRBJ2-3	CASRQTDTQYF	TGTGCCAGCAGACAGACAGATACGCAGTATTTT
.	.	TRBV7-6	TRBJ2-3	CASSPDETADTQYF	TGTGCCAGCAGCCCCGACGAGACTGCAGATACGCAGTATTTT
.	TRBD2	TRBV29-1	TRBJ2-1	CSVGPRASGSLEQFF	TGCAGCGTTGGCCCACGAGCTAGCGGGAGTCTTGAGCAGTTCTTC
many	.	TRBV4-2	TRBJ2-6	CASSQDSYSGANVLTF	TGTGCCAGCAGCCAAGACTCCTACTCTGGGGCCAACGTCCTGACTTTC
.	.	TRBV7-2	TRBJ2-1	CASSLGTPRSYNEQFF	TGTGCCAGCAGCTTAGGGACGCCCCGGTCCTACAATGAGCAGTTCTTC
.	TRBD1	TRBV7-8	TRBJ2-3	CASSLDEDRSPF	TGTGCCAGCAGCTTAGACGAGGACAGGTCCCCCTTT
.	TRBD2	TRBV9	TRBJ2-2	CASSTTGLAGDLDGELFF	TGTGCCAGCAGCACTACAGGACTAGCGGGAGATCTCGACGGGGAGCTGTTTTTT
.	.	TRBV7-2	TRBJ1-2	CASSPVIAANYGYTF	TGTGCCAGCAGCCCAGTGATAGCTGCTAACTATGGCTACACCTTC
.	TRBD1	TRBV6-5	TRBJ2-2	CASSYSGTGPGEELFF	TGTGCCAGCAGTTACTCGGGGACAGGCCCCGGGGAGGAGCTGTTTTTT
.	.	TRBV6-1	TRBJ2-4	CASSEQGSSLAIQYF	TGTGCCAGCAGCGAGCAGGGTTCCTCGCTGGCCATTCAGTACTTC